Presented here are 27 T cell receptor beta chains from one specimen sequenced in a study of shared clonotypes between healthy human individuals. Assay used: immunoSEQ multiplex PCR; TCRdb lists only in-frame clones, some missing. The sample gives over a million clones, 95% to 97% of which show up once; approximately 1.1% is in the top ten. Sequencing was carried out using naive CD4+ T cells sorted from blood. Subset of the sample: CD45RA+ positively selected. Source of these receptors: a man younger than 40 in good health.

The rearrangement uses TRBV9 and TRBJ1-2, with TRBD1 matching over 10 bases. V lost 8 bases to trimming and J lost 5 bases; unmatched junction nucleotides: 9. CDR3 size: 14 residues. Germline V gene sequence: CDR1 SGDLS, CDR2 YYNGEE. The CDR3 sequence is CASTRQGARYGYTF. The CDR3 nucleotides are TGTGCCAGTACCCGACAGGGGGCTAGGTATGGCTACACCTTC. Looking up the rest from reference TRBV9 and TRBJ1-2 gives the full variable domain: DSGVTQTPKHLITATGQRVTLRCSPRSGDLSVYWYQQSLDQGLQFLIQYYNGEERAKGNILERFSAQQFPDLHSELNLSSLELGDSALYFCASTRQGARYGYTFGSGTRLTVV.

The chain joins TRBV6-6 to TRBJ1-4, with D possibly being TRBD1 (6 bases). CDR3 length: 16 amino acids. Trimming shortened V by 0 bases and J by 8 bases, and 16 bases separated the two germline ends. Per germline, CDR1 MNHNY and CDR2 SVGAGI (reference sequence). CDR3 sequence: CASSYSGLRQEEKLFF. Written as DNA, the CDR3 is TGTGCCAGCAGTTACTCTGGCCTACGACAGGAGGAAAAACTGTTTTTT.

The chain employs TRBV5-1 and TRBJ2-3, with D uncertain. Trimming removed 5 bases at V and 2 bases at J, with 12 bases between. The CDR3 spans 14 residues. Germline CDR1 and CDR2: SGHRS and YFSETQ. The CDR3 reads CASSELAVTDTQYF. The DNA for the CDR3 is TGCGCCAGCAGTGAACTGGCCGTCACAGATACGCAGTATTTT.

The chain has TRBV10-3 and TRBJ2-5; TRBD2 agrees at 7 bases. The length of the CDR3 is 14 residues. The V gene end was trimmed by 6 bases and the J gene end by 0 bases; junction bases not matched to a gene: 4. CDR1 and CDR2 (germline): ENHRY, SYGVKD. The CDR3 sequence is CAISPGGDQETQYF. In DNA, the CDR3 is TGTGCCATCAGCCCTGGGGGGGACCAAGAGACCCAGTACTTC.

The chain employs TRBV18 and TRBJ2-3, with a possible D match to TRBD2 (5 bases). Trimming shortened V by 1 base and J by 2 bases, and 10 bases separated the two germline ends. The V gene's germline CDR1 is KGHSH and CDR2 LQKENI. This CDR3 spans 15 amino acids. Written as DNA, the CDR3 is TGTGCCAGCTCACCACAGCTAGCCCCCACAGATACGCAGTATTTT. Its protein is CASSPQLAPTDTQYF.

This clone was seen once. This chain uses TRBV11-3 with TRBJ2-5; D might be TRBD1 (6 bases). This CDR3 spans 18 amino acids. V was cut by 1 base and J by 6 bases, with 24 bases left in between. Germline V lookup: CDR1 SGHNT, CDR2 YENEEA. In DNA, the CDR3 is TGTGCCAGCAGCTTAGGCTGGGGGCAGGAACCCTCACAACAGACCCAGTACTTC. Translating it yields CASSLGWGQEPSQQTQYF. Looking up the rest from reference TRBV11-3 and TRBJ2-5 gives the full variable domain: EAGVVQSPRYKIIEKKQPVAFWCNPISGHNTLYWYLQNLGQGPELLIRYENEEAVDDSQLPKDRFSAERLKGVDSTLKIQPAELGDSAVYLCASSLGWGQEPSQQTQYFGPGTRLLVL.

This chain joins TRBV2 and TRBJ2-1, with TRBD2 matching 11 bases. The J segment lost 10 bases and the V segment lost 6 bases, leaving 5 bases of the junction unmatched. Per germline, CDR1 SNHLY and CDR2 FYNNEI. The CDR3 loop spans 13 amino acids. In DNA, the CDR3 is TGTGCCAGCAGCACTAGCGGGAGAGGAGAGCAGTTCTTC. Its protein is CASSTSGRGEQFF.

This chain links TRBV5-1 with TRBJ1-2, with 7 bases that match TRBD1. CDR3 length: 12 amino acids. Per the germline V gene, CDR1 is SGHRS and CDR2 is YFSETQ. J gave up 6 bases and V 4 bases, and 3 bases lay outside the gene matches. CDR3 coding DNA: TGCGCCAGCAGCACCGGGACAGATGGCTACACCTTC. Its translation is CASSTGTDGYTF.

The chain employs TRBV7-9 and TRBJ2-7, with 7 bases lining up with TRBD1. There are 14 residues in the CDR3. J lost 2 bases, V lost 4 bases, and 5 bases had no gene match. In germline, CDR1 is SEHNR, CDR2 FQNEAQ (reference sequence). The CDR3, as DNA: TGTGCCAGCAGCTACCGAGACAGGGCCTACGAGCAGTACTTC. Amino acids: CASSYRDRAYEQYF.

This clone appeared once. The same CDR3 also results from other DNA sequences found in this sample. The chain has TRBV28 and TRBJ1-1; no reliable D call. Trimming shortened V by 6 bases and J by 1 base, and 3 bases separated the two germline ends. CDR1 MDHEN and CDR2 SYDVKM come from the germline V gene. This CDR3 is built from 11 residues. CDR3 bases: TGTGCCAGCAGATCGAACACTGAAGCTTTCTTT. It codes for CASRSNTEAFF.

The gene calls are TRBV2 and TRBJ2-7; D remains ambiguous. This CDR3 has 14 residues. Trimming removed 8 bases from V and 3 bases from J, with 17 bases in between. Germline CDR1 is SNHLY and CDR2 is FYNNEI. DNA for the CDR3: TGTGCCAGCCATCGAGTAAGGGATGACTACGAGCAGTACTTC. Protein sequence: CASHRVRDDYEQYF.

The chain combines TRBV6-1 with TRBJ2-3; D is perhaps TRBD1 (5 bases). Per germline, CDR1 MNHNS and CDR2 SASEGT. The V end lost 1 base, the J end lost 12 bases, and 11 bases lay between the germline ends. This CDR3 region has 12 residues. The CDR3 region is CASSEVRAAQYF. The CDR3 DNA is TGTGCCAGCAGTGAAGTCAGGGCGGCTCAGTATTTT.

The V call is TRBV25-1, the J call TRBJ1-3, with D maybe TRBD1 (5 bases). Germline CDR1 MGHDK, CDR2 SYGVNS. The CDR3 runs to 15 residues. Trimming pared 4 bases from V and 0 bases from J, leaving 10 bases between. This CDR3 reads CASSGYRSSGNTIYF. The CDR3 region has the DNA TGTGCCAGCAGTGGTTACAGGAGCTCTGGAAACACCATATATTTT.

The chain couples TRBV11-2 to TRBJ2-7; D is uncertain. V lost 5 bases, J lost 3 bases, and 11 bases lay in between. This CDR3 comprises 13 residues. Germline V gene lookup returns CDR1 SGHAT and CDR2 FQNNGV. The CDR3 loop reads CASSPLLSYEQYF. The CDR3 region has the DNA TGTGCCAGCAGCCCGCTACTAAGCTACGAGCAGTACTTC.

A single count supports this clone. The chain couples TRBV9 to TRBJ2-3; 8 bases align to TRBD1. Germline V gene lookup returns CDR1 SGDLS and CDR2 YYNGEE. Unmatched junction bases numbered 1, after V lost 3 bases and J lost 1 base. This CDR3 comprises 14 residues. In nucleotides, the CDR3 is TGTGCCAGCAGCGCACAGGGGGGCACAGATACGCAGTATTTT. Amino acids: CASSAQGGTDTQYF.

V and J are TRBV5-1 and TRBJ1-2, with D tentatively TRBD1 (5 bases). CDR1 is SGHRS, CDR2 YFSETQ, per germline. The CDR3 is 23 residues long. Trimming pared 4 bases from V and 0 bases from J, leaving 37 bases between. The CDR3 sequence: CASSLPQTDEFGSLGLSNYGYTF. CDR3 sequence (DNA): TGCGCCAGCAGCCTCCCACAGACGGACGAATTTGGGAGTTTGGGACTTTCTAACTATGGCTACACCTTC. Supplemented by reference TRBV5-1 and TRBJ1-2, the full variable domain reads KAGVTQTPRYLIKTRGQQVTLSCSPISGHRSVSWYQQTPGQGLQFLFEYFSETQRNKGNFPGRFSGRQFSNSRSEMNVSTLELGDSALYLCASSLPQTDEFGSLGLSNYGYTFGSGTRLTVV.

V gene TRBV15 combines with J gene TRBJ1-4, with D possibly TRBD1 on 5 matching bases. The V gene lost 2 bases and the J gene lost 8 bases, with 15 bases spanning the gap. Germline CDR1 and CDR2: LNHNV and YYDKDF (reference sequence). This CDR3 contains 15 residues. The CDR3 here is CATSRSMEGWEKLFF. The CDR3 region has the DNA TGTGCCACCAGCAGATCAATGGAGGGGTGGGAAAAACTGTTTTTT.

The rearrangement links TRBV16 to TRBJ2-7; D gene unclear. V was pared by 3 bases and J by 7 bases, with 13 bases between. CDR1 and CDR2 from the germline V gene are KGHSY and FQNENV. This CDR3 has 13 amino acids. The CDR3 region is CASSHQPPMEQYF. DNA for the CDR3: TGTGCCAGCAGCCACCAGCCGCCCATGGAGCAGTACTTC.

DNA for the CDR3: TGTGCCAGCAGTCCCTTGCAGTTCAATGAGCAGTTCTTC. It encodes CASSPLQFNEQFF. V usage is TRBV6-5 and J usage is TRBJ2-1; the D is unclear. CDR1 MNHEY and CDR2 SVGAGI come from the germline V gene. Deletions cut 5 bases from V and 6 bases from J, with 11 bases between. The CDR3 has 13 amino acids.

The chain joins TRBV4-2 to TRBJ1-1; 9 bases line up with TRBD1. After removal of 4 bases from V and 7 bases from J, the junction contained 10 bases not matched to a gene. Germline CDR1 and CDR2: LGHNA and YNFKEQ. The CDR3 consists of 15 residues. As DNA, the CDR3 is TGTGCCAGCAGCCCCACGACAGGGGGGGTGGTTGAAGCTTTCTTT. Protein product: CASSPTTGGVVEAFF.

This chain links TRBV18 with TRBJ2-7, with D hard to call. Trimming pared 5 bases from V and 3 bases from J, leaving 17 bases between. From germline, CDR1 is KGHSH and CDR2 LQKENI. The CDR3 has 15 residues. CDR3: CASSSTPSPNYEQYF. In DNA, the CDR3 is TGTGCCAGCTCATCTACTCCCTCGCCAAACTACGAGCAGTACTTC.

The DNA for the CDR3 is TGCAGCGTTGGTCGGTCTAGCGGCTCCTACGAGCAGTACTTC. It translates to CSVGRSSGSYEQYF. The genes are TRBV29-1 and TRBJ2-7; 7 nucleotides agree with TRBD2. The CDR3 is 14 amino acids. V lost 4 bases to trimming and J lost 0 bases; unmatched junction nucleotides: 6. Germline CDR1 and CDR2: SQVTM and ANQGSEA.

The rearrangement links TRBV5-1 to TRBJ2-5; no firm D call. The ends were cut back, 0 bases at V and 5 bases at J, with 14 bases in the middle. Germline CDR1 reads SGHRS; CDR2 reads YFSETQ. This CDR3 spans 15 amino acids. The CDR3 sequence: CASSLARSHRETQYF. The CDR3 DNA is TGCGCCAGCAGCTTGGCTCGTAGCCATAGGGAGACCCAGTACTTC.

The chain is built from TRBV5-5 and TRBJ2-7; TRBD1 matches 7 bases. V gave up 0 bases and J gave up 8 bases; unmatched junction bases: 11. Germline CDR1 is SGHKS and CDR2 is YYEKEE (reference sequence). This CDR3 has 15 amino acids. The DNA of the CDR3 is TGTGCCAGCAGCTTGGCCAGGGACAGTCCTTACAAGCAGTACTTC. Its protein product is CASSLARDSPYKQYF.

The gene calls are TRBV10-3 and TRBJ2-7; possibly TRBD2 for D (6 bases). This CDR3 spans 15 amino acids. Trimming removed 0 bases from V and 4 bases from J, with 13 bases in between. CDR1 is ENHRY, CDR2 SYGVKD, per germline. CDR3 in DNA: TGTGCCATCAGTGAGTCAACGGGAGTCACATACGAGCAGTACTTC. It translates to CAISESTGVTYEQYF.

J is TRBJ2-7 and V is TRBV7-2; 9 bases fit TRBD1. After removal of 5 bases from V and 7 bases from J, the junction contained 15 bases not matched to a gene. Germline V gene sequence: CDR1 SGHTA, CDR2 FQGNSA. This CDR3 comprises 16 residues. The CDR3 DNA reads TGTGCCAGCAGCGGCAGAGTTTGGACAGGGGCGGGTGAGCAGTACTTC. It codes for CASSGRVWTGAGEQYF.

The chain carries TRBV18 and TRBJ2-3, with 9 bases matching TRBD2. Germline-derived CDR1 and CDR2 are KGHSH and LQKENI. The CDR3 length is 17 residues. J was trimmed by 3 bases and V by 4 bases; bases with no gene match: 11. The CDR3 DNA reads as TGTGCCAGCTCACTACTCTCCTCTAGCGGGACAACAGATACGCAGTATTTT. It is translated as CASSLLSSSGTTDTQYF.